The rows below give T cell receptor beta chains drawn from one sample of a study of long-term antiretroviral therapy in people with HIV. TCRdb's copy holds only in-frame clones and misses some; the assay was immunoSEQ multiplex PCR. The sample carries 24,000 or so clones, approximately 80% recorded once. The sample was unsorted PBMCs, taken around 4.1 years after starting antiretroviral therapy. All receptors derive from a young man with HIV. Each CDR3 is given with its conserved first and last residue. The order of the fields is D gene, CDR3 length, J gene, clone size, V gene, CDR3 protein, CDR3 DNA. A D gene is named only where the DNA matches it firmly. Clone size appears in some rows only: once, few, many, or a class for an expanded clone.

D gene: TRBD2
CDR3 length: 19
J gene: TRBJ2-3
clone size: NA
V gene: TRBV4-1
CDR3 protein: CASSPGRLKSGRGADTQYF
CDR3 DNA: TGCGCCAGCAGCCCGGGACGGCTGAAGAGCGGGAGAGGGGCAGATACGCAGTATTTT

D gene: TRBD1
CDR3 length: 15
J gene: TRBJ1-6
clone size: NA
V gene: TRBV15
CDR3 protein: CATSAGQGIRSPLHF
CDR3 DNA: TGTGCCACCAGCGCGGGACAGGGGATAAGGTCACCCCTCCACTTT

D gene: TRBD1
CDR3 length: 16
J gene: TRBJ2-1
clone size: once
V gene: TRBV27
CDR3 protein: CASSSRGQGSYNEQFF
CDR3 DNA: TGTGCCAGCAGTTCGAGGGGACAGGGGTCCTACAATGAGCAGTTCTTC

D gene: NA
CDR3 length: 13
J gene: TRBJ2-7
clone size: NA
V gene: TRBV5-1
CDR3 protein: CASSLATSYEQYF
CDR3 DNA: TGCGCCAGCAGCTTAGCCACCTCCTACGAGCAGTACTTC

D gene: NA
CDR3 length: 15
J gene: TRBJ2-6
clone size: few
V gene: TRBV6-1
CDR3 protein: CASSTDSSGANVLTF
CDR3 DNA: TGTGCCAGCAGTACCGACAGCTCTGGGGCCAACGTCCTGACTTTC

D gene: NA
CDR3 length: 14
J gene: TRBJ1-3
clone size: few
V gene: TRBV5-1
CDR3 protein: CASSLSGTGNTIYF
CDR3 DNA: TGCGCCAGCAGCTTGTCGGGGACTGGAAACACCATATATTTT

D gene: NA
CDR3 length: 15
J gene: TRBJ2-5
clone size: NA
V gene: TRBV6-6
CDR3 protein: CASKKTPENRETQYF
CDR3 DNA: TGTGCCAGCAAAAAAACCCCCGAAAATAGGGAGACCCAGTACTTC

D gene: NA
CDR3 length: 14
J gene: TRBJ1-2
clone size: NA
V gene: TRBV7-2
CDR3 protein: CASSLVSGDYGYTF
CDR3 DNA: TGTGCCAGCAGCTTAGTCTCAGGGGATTATGGCTACACCTTC

D gene: NA
CDR3 length: 15
J gene: TRBJ2-5
clone size: NA
V gene: TRBV6-1
CDR3 protein: CASRTSSARQETQYF
CDR3 DNA: TGTGCCAGCAGGACCAGCTCGGCGAGACAAGAGACCCAGTACTTC

D gene: NA
CDR3 length: 13
J gene: TRBJ2-7
clone size: once
V gene: TRBV15
CDR3 protein: CATQMGLGYEQYF
CDR3 DNA: TGTGCCACCCAGATGGGTTTGGGCTACGAGCAGTACTTC

D gene: NA
CDR3 length: 15
J gene: TRBJ1-6
clone size: NA
V gene: TRBV5-4
CDR3 protein: CASSSEGIGDSPLHF
CDR3 DNA: TGTGCCAGCAGCTCCGAGGGAATTGGTGATTCACCCCTCCACTTT

D gene: NA
CDR3 length: 18
J gene: TRBJ2-7
clone size: NA
V gene: TRBV11-2
CDR3 protein: CASSLDPPFRVGSYEQYF
CDR3 DNA: TGTGCCAGCAGCTTAGATCCCCCTTTCCGCGTCGGTTCCTACGAGCAGTACTTC

D gene: TRBD1
CDR3 length: 12
J gene: TRBJ2-7
clone size: NA
V gene: TRBV28
CDR3 protein: CASSLDRYEQYF
CDR3 DNA: TGTGCCAGCAGCCTGGACAGGTACGAGCAGTACTTC

D gene: NA
CDR3 length: 15
J gene: TRBJ2-7
clone size: NA
V gene: TRBV5-7
CDR3 protein: CASSLLQDPSYEQYF
CDR3 DNA: TGTGCCAGCAGCCTTCTACAGGACCCCTCCTACGAGCAGTACTTC

D gene: NA
CDR3 length: 15
J gene: TRBJ1-5
clone size: few
V gene: TRBV4-2
CDR3 protein: CASSQEGRANQPQHF
CDR3 DNA: TGTGCCAGCAGCCAAGAGGGGCGGGCCAATCAGCCCCAGCATTTT

D gene: NA
CDR3 length: 16
J gene: TRBJ1-6
clone size: NA
V gene: TRBV23-1
CDR3 protein: CASSQLLDRANSPLHF
CDR3 DNA: TGCGCCAGCAGTCAACTCCTCGATAGGGCCAATTCACCCCTCCACTTT

D gene: TRBD2
CDR3 length: 15
J gene: TRBJ2-1
clone size: NA
V gene: TRBV30
CDR3 protein: CAWLELAGVRNEQFF
CDR3 DNA: TGTGCCTGGCTAGAACTAGCGGGAGTTAGGAATGAGCAGTTCTTC

D gene: NA
CDR3 length: 14
J gene: TRBJ2-5
clone size: NA
V gene: TRBV18
CDR3 protein: CASSPQGFQETQYF
CDR3 DNA: TGTGCCAGCTCACCTCAAGGTTTTCAAGAGACCCAGTACTTC

D gene: TRBD2
CDR3 length: 15
J gene: TRBJ2-2
clone size: NA
V gene: TRBV5-8
CDR3 protein: CASSYGRLATGELFF
CDR3 DNA: TGTGCCAGCAGCTACGGGAGGCTGGCCACCGGGGAGCTGTTTTTT

D gene: TRBD2
CDR3 length: 15
J gene: TRBJ2-5
clone size: NA
V gene: TRBV9
CDR3 protein: CASSSTSGPQETQYF
CDR3 DNA: TGTGCCAGCAGCTCCACTAGCGGCCCCCAAGAGACCCAGTACTTC

D gene: TRBD2
CDR3 length: 16
J gene: TRBJ2-3
clone size: NA
V gene: TRBV5-1
CDR3 protein: CASSSGLAGTTDTQYF
CDR3 DNA: TGCGCCAGCAGCTCAGGACTAGCGGGCACCACAGATACGCAGTATTTT

D gene: NA
CDR3 length: 13
J gene: TRBJ2-3
clone size: NA
V gene: TRBV11-2
CDR3 protein: CASSSTRLDTQYF
CDR3 DNA: TGTGCCAGCAGTTCGACTAGACTTGATACGCAGTATTTT